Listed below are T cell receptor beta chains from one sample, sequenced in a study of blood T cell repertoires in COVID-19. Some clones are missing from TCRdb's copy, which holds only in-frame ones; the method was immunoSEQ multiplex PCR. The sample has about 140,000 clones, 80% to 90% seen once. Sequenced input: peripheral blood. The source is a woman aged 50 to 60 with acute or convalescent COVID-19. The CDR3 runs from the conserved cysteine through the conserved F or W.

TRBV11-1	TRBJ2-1	CASSLSGGGHEQFF
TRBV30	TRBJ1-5	CAWSRGFSNQPQHF
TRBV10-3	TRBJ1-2	CASTPQGRSGYTF
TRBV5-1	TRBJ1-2	CASSSIPWTEIANYGYTF
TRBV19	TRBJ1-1	CASSIVGGNTEAFF
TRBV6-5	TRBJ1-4	CASSYVASGEKLFF
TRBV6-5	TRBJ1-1	CASSYSGRGFTEAFF
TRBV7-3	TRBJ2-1	CASSLKAGGVEQFF
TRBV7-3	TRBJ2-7	CASSLTSEGGQYF
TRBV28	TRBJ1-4	CASSGLQGANEKLFF
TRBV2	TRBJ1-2	CASSVLMTGYYGYTF
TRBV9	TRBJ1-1	CASSVAQGNTEAFF
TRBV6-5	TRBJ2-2	CASAADLWGELFF
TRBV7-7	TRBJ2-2	CASSLAPLAAGELFF
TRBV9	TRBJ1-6	CASSVGGTGHSPLHF
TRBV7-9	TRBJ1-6	CASIAAGAFRNSPLHF
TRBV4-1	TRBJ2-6	CASSQDPGSSGANVLTF
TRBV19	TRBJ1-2	CASSSQNYGYTF
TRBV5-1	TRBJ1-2	CASFDFYPDGYTF
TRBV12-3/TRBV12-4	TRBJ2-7	CASRLTGSYEQYF
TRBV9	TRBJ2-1	CASSLAGGAYNEQFF
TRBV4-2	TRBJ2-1	CASSQASMTSLYNEQFF
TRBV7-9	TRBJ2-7	CASSPVYRGGYEQYF
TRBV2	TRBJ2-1	CASSVLAGGRNEQFF
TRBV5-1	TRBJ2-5	CASSLGGPGGRKTQYF
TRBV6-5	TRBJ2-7	CASSYSFSGSYEQYF
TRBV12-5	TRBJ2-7	CASGRTTQQGWHEQYF
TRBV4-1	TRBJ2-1	CASSQEGLVDEQFF
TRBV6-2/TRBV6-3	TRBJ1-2	CASSPTATGTAVWSYTF
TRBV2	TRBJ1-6	CASSKSNGGHNSPLHF
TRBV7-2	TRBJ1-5	CASSWGGEQPQHF
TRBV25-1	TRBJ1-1	CASSRSLSRTEAFF
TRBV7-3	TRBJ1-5	CASSLTRQGPQHF
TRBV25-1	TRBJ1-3	CASMGQGGNTIYF
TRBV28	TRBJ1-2	CASGERDYGYTF
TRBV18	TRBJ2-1	CASSPLRQGGGYNEQFF
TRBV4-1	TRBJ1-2	CASSQEFAGGPGGYTF
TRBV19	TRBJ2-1	CASSTPAGGRNEQFF
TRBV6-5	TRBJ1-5	CASSLIGVSNQPQHF
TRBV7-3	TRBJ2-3	CASSPFTGTTDTQYF
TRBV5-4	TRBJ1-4	CASSQGRAEKLFF
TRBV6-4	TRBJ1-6	CASRETGVSSPLHF
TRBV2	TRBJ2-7	CATLGGYEQYF
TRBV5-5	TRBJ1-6	CASSDSNYNSPLHF
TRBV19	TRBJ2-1	CASRPGLAIHEQFF
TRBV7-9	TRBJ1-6	CASTWTGGSPLHF
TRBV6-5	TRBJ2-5	CASMRDRVQETQYF
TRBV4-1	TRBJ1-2	CASSSTGTGNYGYTF
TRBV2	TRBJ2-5	CALGTTQAETQYF
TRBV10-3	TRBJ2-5	CAIRATGTETQYF
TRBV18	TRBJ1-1	CASSPEGQVDRAFF
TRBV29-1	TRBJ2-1	CSVKSGGSSYNEQFF
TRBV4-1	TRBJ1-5	CASSQPGTGTWLSNQPQHF
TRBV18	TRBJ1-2	CASSPLGTQEGGYTF
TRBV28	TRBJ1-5	CASSRGFDQPQHF
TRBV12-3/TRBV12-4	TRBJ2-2	CASSLVRGWELFF
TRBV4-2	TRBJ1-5	CASSREGGINQPQHF
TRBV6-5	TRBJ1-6	CASSYRTGRVSPLHF
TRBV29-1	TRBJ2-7	CSVEDPEDRGLNEQYF